The clone carrying this T cell receptor (beta chain) was seen a few times. Its antigen is not identified. Each CDR3 protein gets one entry after TCRdb re-called the reads with MiXCR. The sample holds under 150,000 distinct CDR3 sequences, roughly 25% seen once. This record belongs to a study of T cell repertoires in cytomegalovirus infection. About the study: Matching HLA type and CMV infection were both indicated by public TCR beta signatures.

The receptor was isolated from a human donor in good health (CMV status not recorded). Some clones in this sample may be carry-over from other donors' samples. Input material: PBMCs, sequenced either directly or after in vitro stimulation (not recorded which).

This CDR3 is CASSPAPSGTNTGELFF. The CDR3 region has the DNA TGCGCCAGCAGCCCGGCCCCAAGCGGTACTAACACCGGGGAGCTGTTTTTT. The V gene is TRBV5-1, the J gene TRBJ2-2, with a weak D call TRBD2 (5 bases). Trimming removed 4 bases at V and 2 bases at J, with 18 bases between. Germline values: CDR1 SGHRS, CDR2 YFSETQ. The CDR3 consists of 17 residues. Full variable domain (missing parts from reference TRBV5-1 and TRBJ2-2): KAGVTQTPRYLIKTRGQQVTLSCSPISGHRSVSWYQQTPGQGLQFLFEYFSETQRNKGNFPGRFSGRQFSNSRSEMNVSTLELGDSALYLCASSPAPSGTNTGELFFGEGSRLTVL.